These 29 T cell receptor beta chains were all obtained from the same sample, sequenced in a study of T cell clonality in common variable immunodeficiency. The assay was immunoSEQ multiplex PCR, and TCRdb's table has in-frame clones only and misses some. This sample carries about 34,000 clones, none of them present only once. Sequencing was done on a sample of peripheral blood mononuclear cells. These receptors all come from a person between 18 and 70 years old in good health.

This clone was counted many times. The read terminates 3 residues ahead of where the CDR3 ends, so the germline J gene completes it. The chain is built from TRBV5-1 and TRBJ2-2; 8 nucleotides align to TRBD1. Germline-derived CDR1 and CDR2 are SGHRS and YFSETQ. The V and J ends lost 3 bases and 2 bases, in that order; junction bases with no gene match: 6. The CDR3 consists of 16 residues. The CDR3 loop reads CASSSPGQGNTGELFF. CDR3 DNA, as far as it was read: TGCGCCAGCAGCTCCCCCGGACAGGGAAACACCGGGGAG.

This clone has at least ten counts. The read comes to an end 3 residues before the CDR3 does, leaving the germline J gene to fill in the end. The chain joins TRBV9 to TRBJ2-7; D may be TRBD2 (6 bases). V lost 2 bases, J lost 4 bases, and 13 bases lay in between. Germline assignment: CDR1 SGDLS and CDR2 YYNGEE. The CDR3 sequence is 14 residues long. The DNA read from the CDR3 is TGTGCCAGCAGCGTTGGGGACTGGGGGTACGAG. Translated: CASSVGDWGYE. The entire CDR3 is CASSVGDWGYEQYF.

This clone was counted many times. The read falls 3 residues short of the CDR3 end, and the missing part is taken from the germline J gene. The chain combines TRBV5-5 with TRBJ2-1; D is unresolved. The CDR3 contains 14 residues. The germline V and J ends were trimmed by 3 bases and 4 bases, with 11 bases remaining between them. Germline V gene lookup returns CDR1 SGHKS and CDR2 YYEKEE (reference sequence). The CDR3 here is CASSSTHLYNEQFF. The CDR3 bases that were read are TGTGCCAGCAGCTCCACTCACTTATACAATGAG.

Many counts were recorded for this clone. The read falls 3 residues short of the CDR3 end, and the missing part is taken from the germline J gene. The rearrangement joins TRBV5-6 to TRBJ2-5; 11 bases match TRBD2. The ends lost 4 bases at V and 5 bases at J; junction bases unmatched: 7. The CDR3 covers 15 residues. CDR1 and CDR2 (germline): SGHDT, YYEEEE. The CDR3 sequence is CASSIMTSGTETQYF. The part of the CDR3 DNA that was read is TGTGCCAGCAGCATTATGACTAGCGGGACTGAGACC. Supplemented by reference TRBV5-6 and TRBJ2-5, the full variable domain reads DAGVTQSPTHLIKTRGQQVTLRCSPKSGHDTVSWYQQALGQGPQFIFQYYEEEERQRGNFPDRFSGHQFPNYSSELNVNALLLGDSALYLCASSIMTSGTETQYFGPGTRLLVL.

This clone was observed a handful of times. The read terminates 3 residues before the CDR3 end, so the remaining end is supplied by the germline J gene. The chain has TRBV11-1 and TRBJ2-7; 9 bases are a match to TRBD2. Germline values: CDR1 SGHAT, CDR2 FQDESV (reference sequence). J lost 4 bases, V lost 1 base, and 5 bases had no gene match. There are 15 residues in the CDR3. CDR3 DNA (partial): TGTGCCAGCAGCTTAGGGCGGACTAGCGCATACGAG. Encoded protein: CASSLGRTSAYE. The whole CDR3 protein reads CASSLGRTSAYEQYF.

This clone was observed at least ten times. Read sequence stops 3 residues before the CDR3 end, and the germline J gene provides the missing end. The chain uses TRBV20-1 and TRBJ2-2; 14 bases match TRBD2. This CDR3 is 17 amino acids long. Germline V gene data show CDR1 as DFQATT and CDR2 as SNEGSKA (reference sequence). Trimming took 6 bases from V and 3 from J; bases not matched to a gene: 9. CDR3 in amino acids: CSATGTSGSGYTGELFF. The part of the CDR3 DNA that was read is TGCAGTGCGACCGGGACTAGCGGGAGTGGGTACACCGGGGAG.

This clone was seen ten or more times. The read ends 3 residues early relative to the CDR3; the germline J gene fills the gap. V is TRBV11-2 and J is TRBJ1-1; 9 nucleotides align to TRBD1. This CDR3 is 12 amino acids long. The V gene's germline CDR1 is SGHAT and CDR2 FQNNGV. The DNA read from the CDR3 is TGTGCCAGCAGCTTTGGGACAGGGGAA. Protein product: CASSFGTGE. The CDR3, in full, reads CASSFGTGEAFF.

Comment on this clone: The CDR3 end falls 3 residues outside the read, so it is completed with the germline J gene. V and J are TRBV19 and TRBJ2-3; D gene unclear. This CDR3 region has 15 residues. Deletions cut 2 bases from V and 0 bases from J, with 9 bases between. Looked up from germline, CDR1 is LNHDA and CDR2 is SQIVND (reference sequence). The CDR3: CASSISGTSTDTQYF. The DNA read from the CDR3 is TGTGCCAGTAGTATATCCGGTACTAGCACAGATACG.

This clone was seen repeatedly, ten times or more. The read gets to within 3 residues of the CDR3 end, and the germline J gene fills in the rest. J is TRBJ1-1 and V is TRBV30, with 7 bases identical to TRBD1. Germline loops: CDR1 GTSNPN, CDR2 SVGIG (reference sequence). The V and J ends lost 3 bases and 4 bases, in that order; junction bases with no gene match: 5. The CDR3 extends over 13 amino acids. Incomplete CDR3 DNA: TGTGCCTGGAGGAGACAGGGAGGCACTGAA. Its protein is CAWRRQGGTE. The CDR3 reads in full as CAWRRQGGTEAFF.

This clone was seen repeatedly, ten times or more. The sequenced fragment ends 3 residues before the CDR3 boundary, so the rest is inferred from the germline J gene. The chain uses TRBV19 and TRBJ2-1; TRBD2 is a possible D gene (6 bases). The CDR3 loop spans 17 amino acids. V lost 3 bases to trimming and J lost 7 bases, with 22 bases between them. CDR1 is LNHDA and CDR2 is SQIVND in the germline V gene (reference sequence). The DNA read from the CDR3 is TGTGCCAGTAGTATTGGCACGAAGCGGGCCCGACTTAATGAG. It specifies CASSIGTKRARLNE. The full CDR3 is CASSIGTKRARLNEQFF. The variable domain in full, completed from reference TRBV19 and TRBJ2-1, reads DGGITQSPKYLFRKEGQNVTLSCEQNLNHDAMYWYRQDPGQGLRLIYYSQIVNDFQKGDIAEGYSVSREKKESFPLTVTSAQKNPTAFYLCASSIGTKRARLNEQFFGPGTRLTVL.

This clone was picked up many times. From the germline J gene comes the end of the CDR3, since the read stops 3 residues before it. V usage is TRBV7-6 and J usage is TRBJ2-1; 11 bases align to TRBD2. CDR3 size: 14 residues. Losses at the gene ends were 11 bases for V and 0 bases for J; bases not matched to a gene: 3. From germline, CDR1 is SGHVS and CDR2 FNYEAQ. CDR3 DNA (partial): TGTGCCCCCGGGACTAGCGGCTCCTACAATGAG. Translated, it gives CAPGTSGSYNE. The entire CDR3 sequence reads CAPGTSGSYNEQFF.

This clone was counted between two and nine times. The junction and the germline gene differ at one end; a read error may be behind it. Incomplete CDR3 DNA: TGTACCTGGGTCGAGGCATACGAG. It is translated as CTWVEAYE. The entire CDR3 protein is CTWVEAYEQYF. The rearrangement joins TRBV30 to TRBJ2-7; D is unresolved. The observed sequence ends 3 residues before the CDR3 terminus, with the missing tail filled in from the germline J gene. The CDR3 extends over 11 amino acids. Germline V gene lookup returns CDR1 GTSNPN and CDR2 SVGIG (reference sequence).

In its sample, this clone was seen many times. The DNA ends 3 residues before the CDR3 does, and the rest of the CDR3 is filled in from the germline J gene. The chain employs TRBV19 and TRBJ2-7; D remains ambiguous. Germline lookup yields CDR1 LNHDA and CDR2 SQIVND (reference sequence). The CDR3 covers 16 residues. V was trimmed by 0 bases and J by 2 bases, leaving 14 bases between them. Incomplete CDR3 DNA: TGTGCCAGTAGTATAGATCGAGCAAAAGCCCCCTACGAG. Translation gives CASSIDRAKAPYE. From start to end, the CDR3 is CASSIDRAKAPYEQYF.

This clone was recorded at least ten times. The read ends 3 residues early relative to the CDR3; the germline J gene fills the gap. The chain uses TRBV20-1 and TRBJ1-2, with D tentatively TRBD1 (6 bases). Germline values: CDR1 DFQATT, CDR2 SNEGSKA (reference sequence). V lost 6 bases and J 5 bases, leaving 16 bases between the germline ends. The CDR3 covers 13 residues. The CDR3 DNA, read in part, is TGCAGTGCACCGAATAACAGGGCGTATGGC. Its translation: CSAPNNRAYG. The whole CDR3 reads CSAPNNRAYGYTF.

In the case of this clone: The read terminates 3 residues before the CDR3 end, so the remaining end is supplied by the germline J gene. This rearrangement joins TRBV19 to TRBJ1-3, with D perhaps TRBD1 (6 bases). The V end lost 4 bases, the J end lost 6 bases, and 13 bases lay between the germline ends. The CDR3 loop spans 14 amino acids. Germline V gene sequence: CDR1 LNHDA, CDR2 SQIVND (reference sequence). CDR3 bases read: TGTGCCAGTAGTAGGAGGGGGTTATCAAACACC. Its translation: CASSRRGLSNT. The entire CDR3 reads CASSRRGLSNTIYF. The complete variable domain, with remaining parts taken from reference TRBV19 and TRBJ1-3, reads DGGITQSPKYLFRKEGQNVTLSCEQNLNHDAMYWYRQDPGQGLRLIYYSQIVNDFQKGDIAEGYSVSREKKESFPLTVTSAQKNPTAFYLCASSRRGLSNTIYFGEGSWLTVV.

This clone was seen repeatedly, ten times or more. The read stops 3 residues short of the end of the CDR3; the missing end is completed from the germline J gene. This chain joins TRBV20-1 and TRBJ1-1; D remains unclear. The ends were cut back, 0 bases at V and 3 bases at J, with 14 bases in the middle. This CDR3 has 15 amino acids. The germline V gene encodes CDR1 DFQATT and CDR2 SNEGSKA (reference sequence). CDR3 sequence reads: CSARDGQVLYTEAFF. The part of the CDR3 DNA that was read is TGCAGTGCTAGAGATGGCCAGGTTCTATACACTGAA.

To note about this clone: The DNA ends 3 residues before the CDR3 does, and the rest of the CDR3 is filled in from the germline J gene. J is TRBJ1-2 and V is TRBV2; maybe TRBD1 (6 bases). The CDR3 is made up of 13 amino acids. V lost 6 bases and J 2 bases, leaving 10 bases between the germline ends. Per germline, CDR1 SNHLY and CDR2 FYNNEI. CDR3: CASRLRGNYGYTF. The DNA read from the CDR3 is TGTGCCAGCAGACTTAGGGGGAACTATGGC.

This clone was observed many times. Read coverage stops 3 residues before the CDR3 terminus; the germline J gene supplies the remainder. This chain joins TRBV11-2 and TRBJ1-2; D is uncertain. Germline values: CDR1 SGHAT, CDR2 FQNNGV. Trimming removed 2 bases from V and 5 bases from J, with 15 bases in between. The CDR3 sequence is 15 residues long. CDR3 protein: CASSLSSVGLYGYTF. The CDR3 bases that were read are TGTGCCAGCAGCTTATCCAGTGTGGGCCTTTATGGC.

This clone was observed a handful of times. The CDR3 sequence is CASSLARDDYGYTF. The DNA read from the CDR3 is TGCGCCAGCAGCTTGGCCAGAGATGACTATGGC. The chain joins TRBV5-1 to TRBJ1-2; D gene uncertain. The read ends 3 residues shy of where the CDR3 ends; the end is completed using the germline J gene. The V end lost 0 bases, the J end lost 3 bases, and 9 bases lay between the germline ends. Germline CDR1 and CDR2: SGHRS and YFSETQ. The CDR3 has 14 residues.

This clone was seen many times. Sequencing ends 3 residues short of the CDR3 end; the germline J gene provides the rest. The chain uses TRBV10-3 and TRBJ2-3; 11 nucleotides agree with TRBD2. Trimming removed 6 bases from V and 4 bases from J; junction bases left unmatched: 6. The germline CDR1 and CDR2 sequences are ENHRY and SYGVKD. This CDR3 has 15 amino acids. The sequenced CDR3 bases are TGTGCCATCAGCTTAGCGGGAGGGCCATCAGATACG. Its protein product is CAISLAGGPSDT. Given in full, the CDR3 is CAISLAGGPSDTQYF.

This clone was observed many times. Partial CDR3 DNA: TGTGCCAGCAGCTTGTTTAATAGCAATCAGCCC. This sequence encodes CASSLFNSNQP. The CDR3 reads in full as CASSLFNSNQPQHF. This sequence joins TRBV5-4 and TRBJ1-5; D unresolved. Coverage ceases 3 residues before the CDR3 finishes, and the germline J gene fills in the end. Trimming removed 1 base from V and 0 bases from J, with 5 bases in between. The germline V gene has CDR1 SGHNT and CDR2 YYREEE (reference sequence). The CDR3 consists of 14 residues.

At least ten counts were recorded for this clone. Read coverage stops 3 residues before the CDR3 terminus; the germline J gene supplies the remainder. This chain uses TRBV5-1 with TRBJ2-5, with 9 bases fitting TRBD2. Trimming cost V 2 bases and J 5 bases; bases outside gene matches: 4. This CDR3 comprises 14 residues. The germline gives CDR1 SGHRS, CDR2 YFSETQ. The CDR3 loop is CASSFSGSLETQYF. CDR3 bases read: TGCGCCAGCAGCTTTAGCGGGAGCCTGGAGACC.

This clone was observed at least ten times. CDR3 DNA (partial): TGTGCCAGCAGTTACTCGATGGACCGGGGAAGCAATCAGCCC. It codes for CASSYSMDRGSNQP. The full-length CDR3 reads as CASSYSMDRGSNQPQHF. This rearrangement joins TRBV6-2 or TRBV6-3 to TRBJ1-5, with unresolved D. The observed sequence ends 3 residues before the CDR3 terminus, with the missing tail filled in from the germline J gene. V lost 0 bases and J lost 1, with 13 bases in between. The germline gives CDR1 MNHEY, CDR2 SVGEGT. The CDR3 has 17 amino acids.

At least ten counts were recorded for this clone. The CDR3 extends 3 residues past the end of the read, so its final part is completed from the germline J gene. V is TRBV7-2 and J is TRBJ1-1, with TRBD1 matching 10 bases. The CDR3 spans 14 residues. Germline V gives CDR1 SGHTA, CDR2 FQGNSA. The CDR3 bases that were read are TGTGCCAGCAGCTCAAGAAGACAGGGGGCGCGG. It is translated as CASSSRRQGAR. The whole CDR3 sequence reads CASSSRRQGARAFF.

This clone was observed at least ten times. The read comes to an end 3 residues before the CDR3 does, leaving the germline J gene to fill in the end. This sequence joins TRBV18 and TRBJ2-1; 14 positions match TRBD2. The germline V gene has CDR1 KGHSH and CDR2 LQKENI. The CDR3 extends over 15 amino acids. Trimming took 3 bases from V and 6 from J; bases not matched to a gene: 1. The chain's CDR3 is CASSPGLAGANEQFF. CDR3 DNA, as far as it was read: TGTGCCAGCTCACCGGGACTAGCGGGAGCCAATGAG.

This clone has at least ten counts. The read stops 3 residues short of the end of the CDR3; the missing end is completed from the germline J gene. This sequence joins TRBV5-8 and TRBJ2-7, with D perhaps matching TRBD2 (6 bases). Germline CDR1 reads SGHTS; CDR2 reads YDEGEE. With 5 bases removed from V and 2 bases from J, the gap between germline ends came to 14 bases. CDR3 length: 14 amino acids. The CDR3 spells CASRTRRGAYEQYF. The covered CDR3 bases are TGTGCCAGCAGGACTAGAAGGGGTGCCTACGAG. The full variable domain, rest sourced from reference TRBV5-8 and TRBJ2-7, is EAGVTQSPTHLIKTRGQQATLRCSPISGHTSVYWYQQALGLGLQFLLWYDEGEERNRGNFPPRFSGRQFPNYSSELNVNALELEDSALYLCASRTRRGAYEQYFGPGTRLTVT.

This clone has ten or more counts. With the read ending 3 residues before the CDR3 end, the germline J gene is used to fill in that end. This chain joins TRBV20-1 and TRBJ1-1; possible D gene TRBD1, 5 bases. Trimming stripped 5 bases from V and 1 base from J, with 8 bases between. The CDR3 has 12 residues. Germline lookup yields CDR1 DFQATT and CDR2 SNEGSKA (reference sequence). The CDR3 sequence is CSAVRGNTEAFF. CDR3 bases read: TGCAGTGCTGTTAGGGGGAACACTGAA.

At least ten counts were recorded for this clone. The DNA ends 3 residues before the CDR3 does, and the rest of the CDR3 is filled in from the germline J gene. The V gene is TRBV6-2 or TRBV6-3, the J gene TRBJ2-5; D might be TRBD2 (7 bases). V was clipped by 5 bases and J by 4 bases, with 17 bases between them. The CDR3 extends over 15 amino acids. Germline lookup yields CDR1 MNHEY and CDR2 SVGEGT. CDR3 DNA, as far as it was read: TGTGCCAGCAGTAATCTGCCGGGGGGCGTAGAGACC. Encoded protein: CASSNLPGGVET. From start to end, the CDR3 is CASSNLPGGVETQYF.

This clone was detected ten times or more. The CDR3 end is not reached by the read, which stops 3 residues before it; the germline J gene fills it in. The rearrangement joins TRBV4-1 to TRBJ2-1, with D possibly matching TRBD1 (6 bases). The V gene lost 5 bases and the J gene lost 8 bases, with 22 bases spanning the gap. Germline CDR1 and CDR2: MGHRA and YSYEKL. The CDR3 consists of 16 residues. CDR3 amino acids: CASSSLQDSGWDEQFF. The DNA read from the CDR3 is TGCGCCAGCAGCTCCCTCCAGGACAGTGGTTGGGATGAG.